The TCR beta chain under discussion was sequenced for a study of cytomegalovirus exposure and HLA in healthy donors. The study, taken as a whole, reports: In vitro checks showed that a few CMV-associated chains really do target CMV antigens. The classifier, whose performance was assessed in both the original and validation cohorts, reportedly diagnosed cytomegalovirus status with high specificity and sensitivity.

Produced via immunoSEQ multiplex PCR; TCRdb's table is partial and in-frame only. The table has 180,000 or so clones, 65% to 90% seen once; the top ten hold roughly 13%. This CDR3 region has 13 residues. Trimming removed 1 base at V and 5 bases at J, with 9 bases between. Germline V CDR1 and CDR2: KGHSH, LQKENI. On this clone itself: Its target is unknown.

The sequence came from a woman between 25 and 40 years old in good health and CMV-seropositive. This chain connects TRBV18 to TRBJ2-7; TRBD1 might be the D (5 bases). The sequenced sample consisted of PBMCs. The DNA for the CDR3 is TGTGCCAGCTCACCACGGACATTGAACGAGCAGTACTTC. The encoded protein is CASSPRTLNEQYF.